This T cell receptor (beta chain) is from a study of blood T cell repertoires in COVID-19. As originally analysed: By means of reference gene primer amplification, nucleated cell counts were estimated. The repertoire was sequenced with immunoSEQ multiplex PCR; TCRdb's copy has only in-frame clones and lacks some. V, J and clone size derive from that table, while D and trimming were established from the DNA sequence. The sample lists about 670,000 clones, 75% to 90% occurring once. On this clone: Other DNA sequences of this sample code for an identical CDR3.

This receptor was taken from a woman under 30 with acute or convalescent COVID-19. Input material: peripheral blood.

In nucleotides, the CDR3 is TGTGCCAGCAGCCCCGGGGGGAACACTGAAGCTTTCTTT. Its translation: CASSPGGNTEAFF. The chain combines TRBV3-1 (or the pseudogene TRBV3-2) with TRBJ1-1, with TRBD1 as a possible D gene (5 bases). Trimming removed 4 bases at V and 1 base at J, with 7 bases between. Germline V gene data show CDR1 as LGHDT and CDR2 as YNNKEL (reference sequence). CDR3 size: 13 residues.